The subject of this entry is one T cell receptor beta chain. Repertoires were generated with immunoSEQ multiplex PCR, while TCRdb's copy carries only in-frame clones and drops some. The table includes around 67,000 clones, 80% to 85% detected once. These data are taken from a study of blood T cell repertoires in COVID-19. Germline CDR1 reads MDHEN; CDR2 reads SYDVKM. J lost 11 bases, V lost 5 bases, and 21 bases had no gene match. The CDR3 consists of 17 residues. The source material was peripheral blood. The TCR sequence derives from a human donor in a cohort sampled during active COVID-19. V is TRBV28 and J is TRBJ1-1; 9 bases agree with TRBD1. The CDR3 spells CASSPGWPSQGAKIAFF. The DNA for the CDR3 is TGTGCCAGCAGTCCTGGTTGGCCATCACAGGGGGCGAAGATTGCTTTCTTT.